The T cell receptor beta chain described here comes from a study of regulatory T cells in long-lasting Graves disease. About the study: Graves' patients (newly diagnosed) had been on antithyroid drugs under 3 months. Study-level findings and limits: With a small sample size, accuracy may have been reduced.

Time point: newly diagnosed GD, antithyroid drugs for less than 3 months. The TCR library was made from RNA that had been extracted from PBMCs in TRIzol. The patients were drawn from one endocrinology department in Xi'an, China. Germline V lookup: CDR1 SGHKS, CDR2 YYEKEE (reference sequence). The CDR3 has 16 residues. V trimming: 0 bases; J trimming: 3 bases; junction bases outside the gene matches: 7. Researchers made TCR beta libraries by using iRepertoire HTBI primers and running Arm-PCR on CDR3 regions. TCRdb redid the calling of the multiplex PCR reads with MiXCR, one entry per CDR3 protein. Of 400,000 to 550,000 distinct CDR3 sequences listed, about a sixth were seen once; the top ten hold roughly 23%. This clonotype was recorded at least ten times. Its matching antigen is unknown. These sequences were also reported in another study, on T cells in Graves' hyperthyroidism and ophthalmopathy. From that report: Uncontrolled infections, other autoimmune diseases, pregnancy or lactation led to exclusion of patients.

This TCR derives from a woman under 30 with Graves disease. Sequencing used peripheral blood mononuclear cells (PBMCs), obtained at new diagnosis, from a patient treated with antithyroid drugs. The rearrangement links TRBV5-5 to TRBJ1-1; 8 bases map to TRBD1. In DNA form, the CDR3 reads TGTGCCAGCAGCTTGGCAGGGGGCGGATGGTACACTGAAGCTTTCTTT. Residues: CASSLAGGGWYTEAFF.